Presented here are 9 T cell receptor beta chains from one specimen sequenced in a study of T cells after yellow fever vaccination. MiXCR was run by TCRdb on the 5' RACE reads, yielding one entry per CDR3 protein. The sample contains under 50,000 distinct CDR3 sequences, 5% to 8% of which appear only once. Sequencing used PBMCs, either bulk or a sorted T-cell subset (CD4+, CD8+, memory, or dextramer-sorted; not recorded which), obtained 45 days after the yellow fever booster vaccination. All receptors come from a man younger than 45 who received the YFV17D yellow fever vaccine.

This clonotype was recorded a few times. The CDR3 nucleotides are TGCAGTGCGAGCAGAGGACAGGGAGAACAGCCCCAGCATTTT. Residues: CSASRGQGEQPQHF. This chain links TRBV20-1 with TRBJ1-5; TRBD1 matches at 8 bases. Trimming cost V 6 bases and J 7 bases; bases outside gene matches: 11. This CDR3 has 14 amino acids. Per germline, CDR1 DFQATT and CDR2 SNEGSKA (reference sequence).

The gene calls are TRBV5-1 and TRBJ1-1; the D is unclear. The V and J ends lost 4 bases and 2 bases respectively, with 18 bases between them. Germline assignment: CDR1 SGHRS and CDR2 YFSETQ. The CDR3 spans 16 residues. CDR3 sequence reads: CASSTLASAVNTEAFF. CDR3 coding DNA: TGCGCCAGCAGCACCCTGGCCTCGGCGGTTAACACTGAAGCTTTCTTT.

Comment on this clonotype: Germline is not matched at one junction end, which may reflect a read error. The chain is built from TRBV5-8 and TRBJ2-5; 7 bases line up with TRBD1. There are 16 residues in the CDR3. Germline CDR1 SGHTS, CDR2 YDEGEE. DNA for the CDR3: TGTGCCAGCAGCAGTACAGGGGCCTTGTACCAAGAGACCCAGAACTTC. It codes for CASSSTGALYQETQNF.

This clonotype was counted ten times or more. The chain has TRBV7-9 and TRBJ1-1; D possibly corresponds to TRBD1 (5 bases). The CDR3 has 15 residues. Trimming took off 1 base at V and 1 base at J, with 10 bases between the two ends. Germline V gives CDR1 SEHNR, CDR2 FQNEAQ (reference sequence). CDR3 amino acids: CASSLVRGGNTEAFF. The CDR3 DNA is TGTGCCAGCAGCTTAGTACGGGGGGGGAACACTGAAGCTTTCTTT. Full variable domain (outside the CDR3, taken from reference TRBV7-9 and TRBJ1-1): DTGVSQNPRHKITKRGQNVTFRCDPISEHNRLYWYRQTLGQGPEFLTYFQNEAQLEKSRLLSDRFSAERPKGSFSTLEIQRTEQGDSAMYLCASSLVRGGNTEAFFGQGTRLTVV.

This clonotype was detected ten times or more. The chain is built from TRBV11-2 and TRBJ2-1; D gene uncertain. The germline V gene encodes CDR1 SGHAT and CDR2 FQNNGV. This CDR3 is built from 16 residues. V lost 3 bases and J lost 3, with 15 bases in between. The CDR3 coding sequence is TGTGCCAGCAGCTTCTCCAGAGACCCCTTCTACAATGAGCAGTTCTTC. Translating it yields CASSFSRDPFYNEQFF.

This clonotype was found many times. The chain is built from TRBV15 and TRBJ1-2, with unresolved D. Trimming removed 3 bases at V and 4 bases at J, with 12 bases between. CDR1 is LNHNV and CDR2 is YYDKDF in the germline V gene (reference sequence). CDR3 size: 14 residues. Written as DNA, the CDR3 is TGTGCCACCAGCAGGTATAAGGGTGCCTATGGCTACACCTTC. The encoded protein is CATSRYKGAYGYTF.

The V call is TRBV30, the J call TRBJ2-3; D possibly matches TRBD1 or TRBD2 (5 bases each). The length of the CDR3 is 19 residues. Deletions cut 5 bases from V and 3 bases from J, with 30 bases between. CDR1 and CDR2 from the germline V gene are GTSNPN and SVGIG (reference sequence). CDR3 loop: CAWGFGRWRGESMTDTQYF. The CDR3 DNA reads as TGTGCCTGGGGATTCGGACGCTGGAGAGGGGAGTCAATGACAGATACGCAGTATTTT.

This clonotype was counted only a few times. The chain uses TRBV5-1 and TRBJ2-3; D unresolved. In germline, CDR1 is SGHRS, CDR2 YFSETQ. Trimming stripped 7 bases from V and 1 base from J, with 16 bases between. This CDR3 is built from 15 residues. In nucleotides, the CDR3 is TGCGCCAGCGGGCTGGGAATTGGCGGCACAGATACGCAGTATTTT. Protein sequence: CASGLGIGGTDTQYF.

In nucleotides, the CDR3 is TGCGCCAGCAGCTTGGTTGAAGAGACCCAGTACTTC. It translates to CASSLVEETQYF. The rearrangement uses TRBV5-1 and TRBJ2-5, with D uncertain. Germline V gene lookup returns CDR1 SGHRS and CDR2 YFSETQ. The CDR3 has 12 amino acids. Trimming removed 0 bases from V and 3 bases from J, with 3 bases in between.